These T cell receptor beta chains were read from a single sample in a study of cytomegalovirus exposure and HLA in healthy donors. Profiling relied on immunoSEQ multiplex PCR, and the TCRdb table lists in-frame clones only, not all of them. The sample lists over 150,000 clones, nearly 80% occurring once. The sequenced sample consisted of PBMCs. The receptors were gathered from a man between 18 and 29 years old in good health and CMV-seropositive. Both conserved end residues are part of each CDR3. The D gene is left open where the match is weak. The listing skips clone size in some rows; elsewhere it reads once, few, many or a size class.

v_gene,d_gene,j_gene,len,abundance,CDR3aa,CDR3nt
TRBV2,TRBD1,TRBJ2-5,17,-,CASSESPGQGAGETQYF,TGTGCCAGCAGCGAATCCCCGGGACAGGGGGCGGGGGAGACCCAGTACTTC
TRBV2,-,TRBJ2-7,11,once,CASRAVYEQYF,TGTGCCAGCAGGGCGGTCTACGAGCAGTACTTC
TRBV27,-,TRBJ2-1,15,-,CASRREFSSYNEQFF,TGTGCCAGCAGACGGGAGTTTAGCAGCTACAATGAGCAGTTCTTC
TRBV5-6,TRBD2,TRBJ2-1,17,-,CASSFGASGNSYNEQFF,TGTGCCAGCAGCTTCGGTGCTAGCGGGAATTCCTACAATGAGCAGTTCTTC
TRBV5-6,-,TRBJ1-4,15,few,CASSLGRGAGEKLFF,TGTGCCAGCAGCTTGGGTAGGGGCGCCGGTGAAAAACTGTTTTTT
TRBV5-1,TRBD1,TRBJ2-7,17,-,CASSLALTGWSSYEQYF,TGCGCCAGCAGCTTGGCCTTGACAGGGTGGAGCTCCTACGAGCAGTACTTC
TRBV25-1,-,TRBJ2-3,15,-,CASSAITGGTDTQYF,TGTGCCAGCAGTGCGATTACGGGGGGCACAGATACGCAGTATTTT
TRBV6-5,TRBD1,TRBJ2-2,15,few,CASSTRQGWTGELFF,TGTGCCAGCAGTACCCGACAGGGGTGGACCGGGGAGCTGTTTTTT
TRBV11-1,-,TRBJ1-6,14,-,CASSRGLNNSPLHF,TGTGCCAGCAGCCGCGGACTGAATAATTCACCCCTCCACTTT
TRBV7-8,-,TRBJ1-3,15,-,CASSLDSGRGNTIYF,TGTGCCAGCAGCTTGGACTCTGGGCGCGGAAACACCATATATTTT
TRBV7-7,TRBD2,TRBJ2-7,15,once,CASSLGLAGGDEQYF,TGTGCCAGCAGCTTGGGACTAGCGGGAGGGGACGAGCAGTACTTC
TRBV6-4,TRBD1,TRBJ1-2,14,-,CASSLTGGANGYTF,TGTGCCAGCAGTTTGACAGGGGGCGCTAATGGCTACACCTTC
TRBV19,TRBD2,TRBJ2-5,14,-,CASSIASGRETQYF,TGTGCCAGTAGTATAGCTAGCGGGAGAGAGACCCAGTACTTC
TRBV10-3,-,TRBJ1-2,13,few,CAISWAQDYGYTF,TGTGCCATCAGTTGGGCACAGGACTATGGCTACACCTTC
TRBV4-1,TRBD1,TRBJ2-3,16,-,CASSQLRQGGTDTQYF,TGCGCCAGCAGCCAGCTGAGACAGGGCGGCACAGATACGCAGTATTTT
TRBV29-1,TRBD2,TRBJ2-1,13,-,CSVSLAGYNEQFF,TGCAGCGTTTCCCTAGCGGGGTACAATGAGCAGTTCTTC
TRBV30,-,TRBJ1-5,14,-,CAWTGQTSNQPQHF,TGTGCCTGGACAGGGCAGACTAGCAATCAGCCCCAGCATTTT
TRBV6-1,TRBD1,TRBJ1-5,16,-,CASSDRARTGRQPQHF,TGTGCCAGCAGTGACCGCGCAAGGACAGGGCGGCAGCCCCAGCATTTT